This TCR beta chain appears in the sequencing data of a study of blood T cell repertoires in COVID-19. The assay was immunoSEQ multiplex PCR, and TCRdb's table has in-frame clones only and misses some. The sample contains 250,000 to 300,000 clones, approximately 82% of which appear only once. V was pared by 7 bases and J by 0 bases, with 18 bases between. Per germline, CDR1 LNHDA and CDR2 SQIVND (reference sequence). The CDR3 runs to 16 residues. This TCR derives from a man in his sixties who had recovered from COVID-19. Sequencing input: peripheral blood. This chain uses TRBV19 with TRBJ1-1; TRBD1 might be the D (6 bases). DNA of the CDR3: TGTGCCAGTATAGGGCAGAGGGGGTTCATGAACACTGAAGCTTTCTTT. Encoded protein: CASIGQRGFMNTEAFF.